This TCR beta chain was retrieved from a study of blood T cells in healthy people across ages. General study points: The study regarded diversity estimates from one million T cells as underestimates.

The sample providers were healthy Caucasian people from Russia, aged roughly 6 to 90. Each sample had at least 6.5 million PBMCs isolated. There are 15 residues in the CDR3. The germline CDR1 and CDR2 sequences are SGHTA and FQGNSA. Primers used in a second PCR of roughly 6 to 12 cycles were a sample-barcoded 5' primer and a J-beta primer mix. CDR3-containing paired-end reads numbered at least 2.5 million in each sample. TCRdb processed the 5' RACE reads anew with MiXCR; each CDR3 protein has one entry. The sample lists some 1.5 million distinct CDR3 sequences, roughly 27% occurring once. To note about this clonotype: Antigen specificity is unknown. A much more abundant neighbour one base away suggests this may be a read error.

The genes are TRBV7-2 and TRBJ1-6; no firm D call. This receptor was obtained from a woman aged 30 to 39 in good health. Material: blood. The CDR3 is CASSLVVSYSSPLHF. Written as DNA, the CDR3 is TGTGCCAGCAGCTTAGTAGTGTCCTATAGTTCACCCCTCCACTTT.